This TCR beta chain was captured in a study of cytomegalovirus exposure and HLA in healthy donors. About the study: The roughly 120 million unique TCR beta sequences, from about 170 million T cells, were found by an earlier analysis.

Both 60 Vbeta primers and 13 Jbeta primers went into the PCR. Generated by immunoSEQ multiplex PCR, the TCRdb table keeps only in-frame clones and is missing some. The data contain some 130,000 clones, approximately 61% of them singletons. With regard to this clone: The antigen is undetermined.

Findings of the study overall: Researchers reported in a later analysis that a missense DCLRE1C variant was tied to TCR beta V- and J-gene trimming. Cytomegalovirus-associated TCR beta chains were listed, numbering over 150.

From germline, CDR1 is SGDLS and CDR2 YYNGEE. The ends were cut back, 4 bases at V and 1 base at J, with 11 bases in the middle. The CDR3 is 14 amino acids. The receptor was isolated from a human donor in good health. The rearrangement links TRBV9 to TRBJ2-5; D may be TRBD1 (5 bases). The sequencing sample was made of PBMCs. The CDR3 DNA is TGTGCCAGCAGCCGCGGTGGGGCCCAAGAGACCCAGTACTTC. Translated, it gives CASSRGGAQETQYF.